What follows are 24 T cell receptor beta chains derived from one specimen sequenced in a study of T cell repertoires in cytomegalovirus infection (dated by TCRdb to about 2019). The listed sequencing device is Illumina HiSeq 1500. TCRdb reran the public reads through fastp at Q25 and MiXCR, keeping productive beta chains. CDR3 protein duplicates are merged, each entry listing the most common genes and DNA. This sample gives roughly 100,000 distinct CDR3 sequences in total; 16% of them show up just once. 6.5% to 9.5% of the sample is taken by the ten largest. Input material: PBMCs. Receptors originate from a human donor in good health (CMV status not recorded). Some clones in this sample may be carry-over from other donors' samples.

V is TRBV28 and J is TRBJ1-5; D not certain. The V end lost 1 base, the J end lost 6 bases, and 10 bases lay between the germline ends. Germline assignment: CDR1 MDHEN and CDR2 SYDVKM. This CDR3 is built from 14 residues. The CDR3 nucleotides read TGTGCCAGCAGTTTATTGCGGACGCCTCAGCCCCAGCATTTT. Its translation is CASSLLRTPQPQHF.

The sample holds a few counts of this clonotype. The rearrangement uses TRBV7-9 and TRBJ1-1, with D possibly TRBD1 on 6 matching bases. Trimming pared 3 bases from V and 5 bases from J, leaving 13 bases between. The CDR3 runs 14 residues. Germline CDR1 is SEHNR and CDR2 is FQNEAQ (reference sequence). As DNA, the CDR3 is TGTGCCAGCAGCTTTCAAGGGGGAGGAACTGAAGCTTTCTTT. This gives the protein CASSFQGGGTEAFF.

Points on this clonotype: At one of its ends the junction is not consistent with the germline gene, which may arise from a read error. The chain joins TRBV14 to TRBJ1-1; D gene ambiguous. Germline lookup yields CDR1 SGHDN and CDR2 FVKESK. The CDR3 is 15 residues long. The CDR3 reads CASGQVRAVNTEAFF. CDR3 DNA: TGTGCCAGCGGCCAAGTTAGGGCAGTGAACACTGAAGCTTTCTTT.

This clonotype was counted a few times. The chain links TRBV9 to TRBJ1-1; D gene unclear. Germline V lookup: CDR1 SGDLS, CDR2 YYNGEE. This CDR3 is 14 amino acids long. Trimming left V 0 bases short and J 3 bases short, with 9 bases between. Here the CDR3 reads CASSVATEHTEAFF. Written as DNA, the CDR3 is TGTGCCAGCAGCGTAGCTACGGAGCACACTGAAGCTTTCTTT.

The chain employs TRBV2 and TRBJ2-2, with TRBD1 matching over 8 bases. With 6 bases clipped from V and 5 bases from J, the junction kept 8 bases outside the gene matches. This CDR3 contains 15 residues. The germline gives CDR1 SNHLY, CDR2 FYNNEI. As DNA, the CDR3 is TGTGCCAGCAGGGACGGACAGGGAGGAACCGGGGAGCTGTTTTTT. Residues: CASRDGQGGTGELFF.

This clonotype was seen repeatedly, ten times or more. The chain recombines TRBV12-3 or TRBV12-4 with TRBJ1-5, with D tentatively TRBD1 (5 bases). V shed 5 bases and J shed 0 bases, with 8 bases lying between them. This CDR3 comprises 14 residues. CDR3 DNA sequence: TGTGCCAGCAGTGTTCAGGGTAGCAATCAGCCCCAGCATTTT. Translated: CASSVQGSNQPQHF.

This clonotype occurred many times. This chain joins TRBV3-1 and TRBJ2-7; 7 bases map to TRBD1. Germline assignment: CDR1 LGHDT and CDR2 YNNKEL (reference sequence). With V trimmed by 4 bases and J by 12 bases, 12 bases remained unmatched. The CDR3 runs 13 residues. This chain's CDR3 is CASSPDREGRLYF. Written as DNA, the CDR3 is TGTGCCAGCAGCCCTGACAGGGAAGGTAGGCTGTACTTC.

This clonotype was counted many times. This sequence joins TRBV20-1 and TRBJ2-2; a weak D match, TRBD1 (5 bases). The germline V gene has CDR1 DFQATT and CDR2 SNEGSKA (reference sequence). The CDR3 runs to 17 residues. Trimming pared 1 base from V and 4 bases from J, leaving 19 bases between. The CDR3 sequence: CSARGQGSGLGTGELFF. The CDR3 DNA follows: TGCAGTGCTAGAGGGCAGGGATCGGGCCTGGGCACCGGGGAGCTGTTTTTT.

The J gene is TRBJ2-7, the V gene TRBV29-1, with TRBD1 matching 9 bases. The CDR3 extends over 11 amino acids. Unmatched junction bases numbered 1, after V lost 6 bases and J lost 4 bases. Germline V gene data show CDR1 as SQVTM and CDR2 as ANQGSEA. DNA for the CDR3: TGCAGCGTCGGGACAGGGTACGAGCAGTACTTC. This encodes CSVGTGYEQYF.

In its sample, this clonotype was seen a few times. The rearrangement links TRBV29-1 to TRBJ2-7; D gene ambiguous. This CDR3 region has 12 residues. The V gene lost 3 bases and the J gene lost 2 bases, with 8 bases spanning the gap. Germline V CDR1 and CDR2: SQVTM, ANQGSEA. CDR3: CSVDCPTYEQYF. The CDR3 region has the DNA TGCAGCGTTGATTGTCCAACCTACGAGCAGTACTTC.

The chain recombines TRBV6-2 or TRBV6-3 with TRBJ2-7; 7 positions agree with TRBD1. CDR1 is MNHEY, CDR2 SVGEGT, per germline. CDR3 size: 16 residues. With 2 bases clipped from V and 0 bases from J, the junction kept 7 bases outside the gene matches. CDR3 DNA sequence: TGTGCCAGCAGTTACCCGGGGACAGCTTACTCCTACGAGCAGTACTTC. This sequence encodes CASSYPGTAYSYEQYF.

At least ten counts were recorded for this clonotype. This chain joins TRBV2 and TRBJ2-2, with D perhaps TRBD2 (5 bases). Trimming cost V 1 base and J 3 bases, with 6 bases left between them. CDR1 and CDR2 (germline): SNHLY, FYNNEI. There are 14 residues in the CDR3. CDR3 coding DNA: TGTGCCAGCAGTGAAGTGGAGGACACCGGGGAGCTGTTTTTT. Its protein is CASSEVEDTGELFF.

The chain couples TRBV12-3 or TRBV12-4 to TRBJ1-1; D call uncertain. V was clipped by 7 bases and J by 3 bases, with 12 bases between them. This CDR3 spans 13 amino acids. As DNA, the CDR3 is TGTGCCAGCACCATCCGGGCAGACACTGAAGCTTTCTTT. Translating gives CASTIRADTEAFF.

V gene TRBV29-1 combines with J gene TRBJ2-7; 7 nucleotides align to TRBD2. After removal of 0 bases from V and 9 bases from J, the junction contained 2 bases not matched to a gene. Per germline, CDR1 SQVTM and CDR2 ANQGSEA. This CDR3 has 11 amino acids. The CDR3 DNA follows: TGCAGCGTTGAAGAAGGCGGGGGGCAGTACTTC. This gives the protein CSVEEGGGQYF.

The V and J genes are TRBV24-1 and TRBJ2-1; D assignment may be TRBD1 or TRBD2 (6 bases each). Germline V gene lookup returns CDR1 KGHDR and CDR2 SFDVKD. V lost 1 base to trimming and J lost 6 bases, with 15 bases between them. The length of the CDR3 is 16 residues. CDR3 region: CATSDFASEGVNEQFF. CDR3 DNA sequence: TGTGCCACCAGTGATTTCGCTAGCGAGGGGGTCAATGAGCAGTTCTTC.

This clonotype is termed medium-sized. In nucleotides, the CDR3 is TGTGCCAGCAGCCGGACAGAGCAAGAGACCCAGTACTTC. Translated, it gives CASSRTEQETQYF. The chain carries TRBV7-2 and TRBJ2-5; tentative D call: TRBD1 (6 bases). CDR3 size: 13 residues. The V and J ends lost 5 bases and 2 bases respectively, with 9 bases between them. Per germline, CDR1 SGHTA and CDR2 FQGNSA.

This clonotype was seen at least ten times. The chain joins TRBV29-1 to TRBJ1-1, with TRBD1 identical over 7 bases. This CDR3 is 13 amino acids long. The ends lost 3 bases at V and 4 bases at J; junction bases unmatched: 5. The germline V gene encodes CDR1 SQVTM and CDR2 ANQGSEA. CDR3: CSVEGGTVTEAFF. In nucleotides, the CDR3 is TGCAGCGTTGAGGGTGGGACAGTCACTGAAGCTTTCTTT. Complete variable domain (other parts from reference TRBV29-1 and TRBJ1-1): SAVISQKPSRDICQRGTSLTIQCQVDSQVTMMFWYRQQPGQSLTLIATANQGSEATYESGFVIDKFPISRPNLTFSTLTVSNMSPEDSSIYLCSVEGGTVTEAFFGQGTRLTVV.

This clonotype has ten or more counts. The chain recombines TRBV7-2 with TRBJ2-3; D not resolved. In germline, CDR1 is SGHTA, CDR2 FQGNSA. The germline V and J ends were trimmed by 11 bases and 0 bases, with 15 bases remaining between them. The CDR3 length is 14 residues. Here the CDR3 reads CASLGGRSTDTQYF. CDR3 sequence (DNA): TGTGCCTCCTTAGGTGGGCGCAGCACAGATACGCAGTATTTT.

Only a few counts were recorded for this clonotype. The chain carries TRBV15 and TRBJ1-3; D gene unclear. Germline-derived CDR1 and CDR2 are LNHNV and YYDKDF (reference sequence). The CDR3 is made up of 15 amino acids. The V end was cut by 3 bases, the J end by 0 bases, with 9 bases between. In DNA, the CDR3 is TGTGCCACCAGCAGCTGGGCCAACTCTGGAAACACCATATATTTT. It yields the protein CATSSWANSGNTIYF.

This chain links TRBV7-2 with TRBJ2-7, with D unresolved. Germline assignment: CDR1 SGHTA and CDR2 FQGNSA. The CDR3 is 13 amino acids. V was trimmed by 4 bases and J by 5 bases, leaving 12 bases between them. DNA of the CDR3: TGTGCCAGCAGCTCCCCCCAACAAGACGAGCAGTACTTC. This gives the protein CASSSPQQDEQYF.

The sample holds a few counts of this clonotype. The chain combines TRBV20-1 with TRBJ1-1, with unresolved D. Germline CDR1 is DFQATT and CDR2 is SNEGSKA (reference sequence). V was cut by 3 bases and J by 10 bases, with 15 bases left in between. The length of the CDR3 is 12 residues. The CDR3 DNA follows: TGCAGTGCTAGTTCTTTGGGATCAGGAGCTTTCTTT. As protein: CSASSLGSGAFF.

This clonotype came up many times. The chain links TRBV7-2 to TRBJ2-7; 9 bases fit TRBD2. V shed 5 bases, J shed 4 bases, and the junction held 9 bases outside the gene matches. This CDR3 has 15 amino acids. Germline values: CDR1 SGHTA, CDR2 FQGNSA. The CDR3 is CASSIRGGAGYEQYF. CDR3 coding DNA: TGTGCCAGCAGCATACGCGGGGGGGCCGGGTACGAGCAGTACTTC.

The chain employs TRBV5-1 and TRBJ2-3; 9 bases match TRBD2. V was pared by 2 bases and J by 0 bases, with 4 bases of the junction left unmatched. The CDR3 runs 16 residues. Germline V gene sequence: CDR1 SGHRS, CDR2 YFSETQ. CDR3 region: CASSLRLAASTDTQYF. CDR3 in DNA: TGCGCCAGCAGCTTACGACTAGCGGCTAGCACAGATACGCAGTATTTT.

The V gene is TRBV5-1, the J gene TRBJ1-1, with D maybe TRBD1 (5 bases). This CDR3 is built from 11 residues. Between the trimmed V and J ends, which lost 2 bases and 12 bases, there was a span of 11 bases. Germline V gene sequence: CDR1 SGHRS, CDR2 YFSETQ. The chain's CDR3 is CASSFRVPTFF. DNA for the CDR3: TGCGCCAGCAGCTTCAGGGTCCCAACTTTCTTT.